The next 26 T cell receptor beta chains were all read from a single sample in a study of shared clonotypes between healthy human individuals. The repertoire was sequenced with immunoSEQ multiplex PCR; TCRdb's copy has only in-frame clones and lacks some. The sample contains 500,000 to 650,000 clones, roughly four fifths of which appear only once. The specimen sequenced was PBMCs. The receptors come from a woman aged 40-49 years in good health. Some clones in this sample may be carry-over from other donors' samples.

This rearrangement joins TRBV5-1 to TRBJ2-7, with TRBD2 matching over 8 bases. From germline, CDR1 is SGHRS and CDR2 YFSETQ. This CDR3 contains 15 residues. Trimming cost V 1 base and J 5 bases; bases outside gene matches: 8. The chain's CDR3 is CASSLSTGGPNEQYF. CDR3 coding DNA: TGCGCCAGCAGCTTGTCTACGGGAGGGCCTAACGAGCAGTACTTC.

The J gene is TRBJ1-5, the V gene TRBV28; 7 nucleotides line up with TRBD1. V trimming: 6 bases; J trimming: 7 bases; junction bases outside the gene matches: 9. In germline, CDR1 is MDHEN, CDR2 SYDVKM. The CDR3 contains 14 residues. CDR3 protein: CASSTTGAGQPQHF. For the CDR3, the DNA is TGTGCCAGCAGCACTACAGGGGCAGGGCAGCCCCAGCATTTT.

This clone was recorded only once. The J gene is TRBJ2-3, the V gene TRBV2, with 7 bases matching TRBD2. Trimming at V came to 5 bases and at J to 0 bases, leaving 20 bases not matched to a gene. Germline V CDR1 and CDR2: SNHLY, FYNNEI. CDR3 length: 20 residues. The CDR3 here is CASSPTWGFGSGYSTDTQYF. The DNA for the CDR3 is TGTGCCAGCAGTCCAACATGGGGTTTTGGTAGCGGGTATAGCACAGATACGCAGTATTTT.

The chain couples TRBV28 to TRBJ1-2; D possibly corresponds to TRBD1 (5 bases). V lost 1 base to trimming and J lost 4 bases, with 13 bases between them. The germline CDR1 and CDR2 sequences are MDHEN and SYDVKM. This CDR3 contains 15 residues. DNA for the CDR3: TGTGCCAGCAGTTTATTCAGGGACGTGCGCTATGGCTACACCTTC. Protein sequence: CASSLFRDVRYGYTF.

The chain combines TRBV9 with TRBJ2-5, with TRBD1 identical over 9 bases. CDR1 is SGDLS and CDR2 is YYNGEE in the germline V gene. The V gene end was trimmed by 2 bases and the J gene end by 1 base; junction bases not matched to a gene: 9. The CDR3 spans 17 residues. The DNA of the CDR3 is TGTGCCAGCAGCGTGGGGACAGGGTGGGAAACCCAAGAGACCCAGTACTTC. This gives the protein CASSVGTGWETQETQYF.

The chain combines TRBV12-5 with TRBJ2-1; the match to TRBD2 covers 8 bases. With 2 bases clipped from V and 13 bases from J, the junction kept 4 bases outside the gene matches. The CDR3 covers 12 residues. Germline-derived CDR1 and CDR2 are LGHNT and FRNRAP. CDR3 nucleotides: TGTGCTAGTGGTTTGACCGGGACTAGACAGTTCTTC. Its protein product is CASGLTGTRQFF.

The V call is TRBV27, the J call TRBJ1-2; 8 bases are shared with TRBD1. The CDR3 runs 13 residues. The germline V gene has CDR1 MNHEY and CDR2 SMNVEV (reference sequence). V gave up 3 bases and J gave up 3 bases; unmatched junction bases: 0. The CDR3 is CASSLDRDYGYTF. The CDR3 bases are TGTGCCAGCAGTTTGGACAGGGACTATGGCTACACCTTC.

This clone was counted a few times. The V call is TRBV29-1, the J call TRBJ1-1; perhaps TRBD1 as D (6 bases). Trimming took 4 bases from V and 4 from J, leaving 16 bases between them. CDR3 length: 14 residues. CDR1 and CDR2 (germline): SQVTM, ANQGSEA. CDR3 in amino acids: CSVALGAYPTEAFF. DNA of the CDR3: TGCAGCGTTGCACTGGGGGCGTATCCCACTGAAGCTTTCTTT.

The chain combines TRBV7-6 with TRBJ1-1; 7 positions match TRBD1. Germline values: CDR1 SGHVS, CDR2 FNYEAQ. The CDR3 extends over 14 amino acids. Trimming took 7 bases from V and 0 from J; bases not matched to a gene: 5. CDR3 in DNA: TGTGCCAGCATTCCGACAGGGATGAACACTGAAGCTTTCTTT. Translated, it gives CASIPTGMNTEAFF. The variable domain in full, completed from reference TRBV7-6 and TRBJ1-1, reads GAGVSQSPRYKVTKRGQDVALRCDPISGHVSLYWYRQALGQGPEFLTYFNYEAQQDKSGLPNDRFSAERPEGSISTLTIQRTEQRDSAMYRCASIPTGMNTEAFFGQGTRLTVV.

The chain is built from TRBV30 and TRBJ2-7; D gene uncertain. This CDR3 region has 13 residues. CDR1 GTSNPN and CDR2 SVGIG come from the germline V gene (reference sequence). Between the trimmed V and J ends, which lost 2 bases and 0 bases, there was a span of 8 bases. CDR3 protein: CAWSRMVSYEQYF. The CDR3 DNA is TGTGCCTGGAGTAGAATGGTCTCCTACGAGCAGTACTTC.

The chain employs TRBV5-4 and TRBJ2-7, with D tentatively TRBD2 (7 bases). Trimming left V 4 bases short and J 2 bases short, with 13 bases between. The CDR3 contains 14 residues. The germline V gene encodes CDR1 SGHNT and CDR2 YYREEE (reference sequence). The CDR3 is CASSPGGRTYEQYF. The DNA of the CDR3 is TGTGCCAGCAGCCCGGGGGGCAGAACCTACGAGCAGTACTTC.

The chain links TRBV6-1 to TRBJ2-7; 10 bases are shared with TRBD1. The CDR3 length is 14 residues. With 5 bases clipped from V and 4 bases from J, the junction kept 5 bases outside the gene matches. The V gene's germline CDR1 is MNHNS and CDR2 SASEGT. CDR3 sequence (DNA): TGTGCCAGCAGTTCCGGGACAGGGGTGTACGAGCAGTACTTC. Translated: CASSSGTGVYEQYF.

The genes are TRBV15 and TRBJ2-1, with 7 positions matching TRBD2. The CDR3 sequence is 15 residues long. CDR1 LNHNV and CDR2 YYDKDF come from the germline V gene (reference sequence). V lost 1 base and J lost 3; bases outside the gene matches: 3. CDR3 loop: CATSRGREFYNEQFF. The DNA for the CDR3 is TGTGCCACCAGCAGAGGGCGGGAGTTCTACAATGAGCAGTTCTTC.

This clone was detected only a few times. The rearrangement joins TRBV10-3 to TRBJ2-7, with a possible D match to TRBD1 (6 bases). Per germline, CDR1 ENHRY and CDR2 SYGVKD. This CDR3 comprises 14 residues. V lost 6 bases and J 1 base, leaving 13 bases between the germline ends. Written as DNA, the CDR3 is TGTGCCATCAGGGTTGGACAGTCATCCTACGAGCAGTACTTC. Encoded protein: CAIRVGQSSYEQYF.

The V call is TRBV7-3, the J call TRBJ2-2; D possibly corresponds to TRBD2 (6 bases). Trimming took 2 bases from V and 4 from J, leaving 11 bases between them. Germline CDR1 reads SGHTA; CDR2 reads FQGTGA. The CDR3 contains 15 residues. The CDR3 bases are TGTGCCAGCAGCTTAGCGGGACTCCCCACCGGGGAGCTGTTTTTT. This sequence encodes CASSLAGLPTGELFF.

This clone appeared a single time. The chain employs TRBV2 and TRBJ2-5; 9 bases align to TRBD2. Losses at the gene ends were 8 bases for V and 0 bases for J; bases not matched to a gene: 4. Germline V gene lookup returns CDR1 SNHLY and CDR2 FYNNEI. The CDR3 runs 14 residues. Here the CDR3 DNA reads TGTGCCAGCGGGGGACTAGCCCACCAAGAGACCCAGTACTTC. Its translation: CASGGLAHQETQYF.

The count of this clone is one. V and J are TRBV9 and TRBJ2-1; TRBD2 matches 7 bases. This CDR3 has 15 residues. Germline CDR1 SGDLS, CDR2 YYNGEE. The J segment lost 6 bases and the V segment lost 3 bases, leaving 9 bases of the junction unmatched. CDR3 sequence reads: CASSASGWEGNEQFF. CDR3 coding DNA: TGTGCCAGCAGCGCCAGCGGGTGGGAGGGCAATGAGCAGTTCTTC.

This clone came up many times. Here the CDR3 reads CASTDRAGVEKLFF. In nucleotides, the CDR3 is TGTGCCAGTACCGACAGGGCAGGAGTTGAAAAACTGTTTTTT. The chain is built from TRBV19 and TRBJ1-4; 7 positions agree with TRBD1. Germline V gene data show CDR1 as LNHDA and CDR2 as SQIVND (reference sequence). CDR3 length equals 14 residues. Trimming cost V 7 bases and J 7 bases; bases outside gene matches: 9.

The chain couples TRBV27 to TRBJ2-3, with D possibly being TRBD2 (6 bases). The V end was cut by 6 bases, the J end by 0 bases, with 7 bases between. The CDR3 extends over 13 amino acids. CDR1 is MNHEY, CDR2 SMNVEV, per germline (reference sequence). The CDR3: CASRGTSTDTQYF. The CDR3 coding sequence is TGTGCCAGCAGAGGGACTAGCACAGATACGCAGTATTTT.

This chain links TRBV18 with TRBJ2-5; the match to TRBD2 covers 7 bases. The DNA end is more similar to TRBJ2-7, so the J call may be wrong. The germline gives CDR1 KGHSH, CDR2 LQKENI. The CDR3 sequence is 16 residues long. CDR3 protein: CASSPRSLAASYEQYF. Here the CDR3 DNA reads TGTGCCAGCTCCCCAAGGAGCCTAGCGGCTTCCTACGAGCAGTACTTC.

A word on this clone: With a far larger clone one base away, a read error is the likely cause. This chain links TRBV30 with TRBJ2-7; TRBD2 matches 7 bases. Germline V gene lookup returns CDR1 GTSNPN and CDR2 SVGIG (reference sequence). J gave up 3 bases and V 0 bases, and 8 bases lay outside the gene matches. This CDR3 is built from 15 residues. The CDR3, as DNA: TGTGCCTGGAGTGTACGGTGGGAGGGCTTCTACGAGCAGTACTTC. Protein: CAWSVRWEGFYEQYF. The entire variable domain, with the rest obtained from reference TRBV30 and TRBJ2-7, is as follows: SQTIHQWPATLVQPVGSPLSLECTVEGTSNPNLYWYRQAAGRGLQLLFYSVGIGQISSEVPQNLSASRPQDRQFILSSKKLLLSDSGFYLCAWSVRWEGFYEQYFGPGTRLTVT.

This chain joins TRBV2 and TRBJ2-7; 9 bases match TRBD1. V shed 6 bases and J 0 bases; nucleotides not matched to a gene: 9. The CDR3 runs to 16 residues. CDR1 and CDR2 (germline): SNHLY, FYNNEI. The CDR3 is CASRGDRVGSSYEQYF. The CDR3 nucleotides are TGTGCCAGCAGGGGGGACAGGGTTGGTAGCTCCTACGAGCAGTACTTC.

This clone was counted a single time. This chain links TRBV7-3 with TRBJ2-5, with 9 positions matching TRBD2. CDR1 SGHTA and CDR2 FQGTGA come from the germline V gene. V shed 5 bases, J shed 5 bases, and the junction held 3 bases outside the gene matches. This CDR3 has 13 residues. The CDR3 protein is CASSAGLAETQYF. CDR3 DNA sequence: TGTGCCAGCAGCGCAGGACTAGCGGAGACCCAGTACTTC.

This chain uses TRBV19 with TRBJ2-1; 13 bases map to TRBD2. The germline CDR1 and CDR2 sequences are LNHDA and SQIVND (reference sequence). J lost 8 bases, V lost 7 bases, and 8 bases had no gene match. The CDR3 length is 15 residues. CDR3 in amino acids: CASNHGLAGVDEQFF. The CDR3 nucleotides are TGTGCCAGTAATCACGGACTAGCGGGAGTGGATGAGCAGTTCTTC. Together with reference TRBV19 and TRBJ2-1, the CDR3 gives the full variable domain: DGGITQSPKYLFRKEGQNVTLSCEQNLNHDAMYWYRQDPGQGLRLIYYSQIVNDFQKGDIAEGYSVSREKKESFPLTVTSAQKNPTAFYLCASNHGLAGVDEQFFGPGTRLTVL.

V gene TRBV20-1 combines with J gene TRBJ2-5; 9 nucleotides match TRBD2. The J segment lost 7 bases and the V segment lost 3 bases, leaving 0 bases of the junction unmatched. The germline V gene has CDR1 DFQATT and CDR2 SNEGSKA (reference sequence). This CDR3 region has 11 residues. CDR3 residues: CSARTSGTQYF. In DNA, the CDR3 is TGCAGTGCTAGGACTAGCGGGACCCAGTACTTC.

This clone was found a few times. The V call is TRBV28, the J call TRBJ2-7; TRBD2 matches at 7 bases. The CDR3 contains 15 residues. The ends lost 4 bases at V and 4 bases at J; junction bases unmatched: 10. Germline CDR1 MDHEN, CDR2 SYDVKM. The DNA of the CDR3 is TGTGCCAGCAGTTCCACCGGACTAGGTTTATACGAGCAGTACTTC. Translated: CASSSTGLGLYEQYF. The whole variable domain, remainder taken from reference TRBV28 and TRBJ2-7, is DVKVTQSSRYLVKRTGEKVFLECVQDMDHENMFWYRQDPGLGLRLIYFSYDVKMKEKGDIPEGYSVSREKKERFSLILESASTNQTSMYLCASSSTGLGLYEQYFGPGTRLTVT.